This T cell receptor (beta chain) was sequenced in a study of blood T cell repertoires in COVID-19. Whole-study context: PBMCs, B-cell-depleted T cells, or T cells were the source of the cDNA or gDNA that made up the material.

Libraries were prepared by immunoSEQ multiplex PCR; TCRdb keeps only in-frame clonotypes and omits some of them. The repertoire holds 250,000 to 300,000 clones, with around 83% as singletons. A COVID-19 case had been met by exposed participants during the 2 weeks before study entry. V gave up 5 bases and J gave up 1 base, with 14 bases separating them. CDR1 is SEHNR, CDR2 FQNEAQ, per germline (reference sequence). The CDR3 extends over 15 amino acids. The source material was PBMCs or T cells enriched from blood (not recorded which). This TCR was sampled from a middle-aged man who had been exposed to COVID-19. The gene calls are TRBV7-9 and TRBJ1-1; D is ambiguous. The CDR3 DNA reads TGTGCCAGCAGCCCACGATTCAGTGAGAACACTGAAGCTTTCTTT. It specifies CASSPRFSENTEAFF.